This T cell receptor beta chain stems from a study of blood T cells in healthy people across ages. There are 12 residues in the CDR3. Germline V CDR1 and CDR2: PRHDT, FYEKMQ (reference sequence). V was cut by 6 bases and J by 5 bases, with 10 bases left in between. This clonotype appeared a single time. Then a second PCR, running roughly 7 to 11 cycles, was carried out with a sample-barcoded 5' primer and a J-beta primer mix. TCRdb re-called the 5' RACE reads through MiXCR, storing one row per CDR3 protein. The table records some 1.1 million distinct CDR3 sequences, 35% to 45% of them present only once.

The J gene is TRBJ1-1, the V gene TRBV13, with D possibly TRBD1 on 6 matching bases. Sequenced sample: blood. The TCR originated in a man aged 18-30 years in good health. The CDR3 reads CASRSQGTEAFF. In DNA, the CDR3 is TGTGCCAGCAGAAGTCAGGGGACTGAAGCTTTCTTT.